Here is one TCR beta chain with its context. The sample belongs to a study of blood T cell repertoires in COVID-19. As for the study in general: Researchers got acute and convalescent COVID-19 samples from the United States, Italy and Spain. PBMCs, B-cell-depleted T cells, or T cells were the source of the cDNA or gDNA that made up the material.

Trimming left V 0 bases short and J 8 bases short, with 16 bases between. The germline V gene has CDR1 GTSNPN and CDR2 SVGIG (reference sequence). The CDR3 length is 14 residues. Per the original methods: Amplifying reference gene primers gave estimates of nucleated cell counts. The repertoire was sequenced with immunoSEQ multiplex PCR; TCRdb's copy has only in-frame clones and lacks some. That table furnishes V, J and clone size, whereas the DNA furnished D and trimming. In the table there are about 120,000 clones, 81% of which are singletons. The chain carries TRBV30 and TRBJ1-2, with unresolved D. The sample consisted of peripheral blood. This receptor was obtained from a human donor in a cohort sampled during active COVID-19. The CDR3 nucleotides are TGTGCCTGGAGTGTAAAGGGAGAACAGAGAGGCTACACCTTC. It translates to CAWSVKGEQRGYTF.